This T cell receptor (beta chain) comes out of a study of tumor-infiltrating lymphocytes in primary liver carcinoma. Study-level information: Tissue type made little difference to sample yields of roughly 3.5 to 7.13 million productive TCRbeta reads. Study-level results: Pairs of tumor regions overlapped more than tumor-adjacent and tumor-blood pairs did.

Co-extraction of both nucleic acids (RNA and DNA) used 20-30 mg of unsorted bulk tissue. Surgical resection treated primary liver carcinoma in the patients. Chronic HBV infection was present, with no prior treatment. From about 0.45 ug total RNA, TCR beta cDNA was generated with a primer in the constant region. Researchers made the TCR beta libraries by running three nested multiplex PCR rounds with slightly modified ARM-PCR. Primers for the first two PCR rounds were TRBV1-TRBV30 forward primers and a C-beta reverse primer (around 11 cycles per round). TCRdb analysed the multiplex PCR reads with MiXCR anew, one entry per CDR3 protein. The sample includes about 120,000 distinct CDR3 sequences, around 70% of them seen just once. This CDR3 has 14 amino acids. Per the germline V gene, CDR1 is WSHSY and CDR2 is SAAADI. V was pared by 8 bases and J by 6 bases, with 17 bases between. With respect to this clonotype: Its antigen is not identified.

Sequences were obtained from tumor-adjacent normal liver tissue. The receptor was isolated from a woman aged 60-70 years with primary liver carcinoma and hepatitis B virus infection. This chain joins TRBV10-2 and TRBJ2-1; D not resolved. The CDR3 bases are TGCGCCAGCGTGGCTCCCCTTCAGAGCAATGAGCAGTTCTTC. It yields the protein CASVAPLQSNEQFF.